A selection of T cell receptor beta chains follows, all from one sample in a study of shared clonotypes between healthy human individuals. Sequencing was performed with immunoSEQ multiplex PCR; in TCRdb, only in-frame clones are kept and a portion is missing. Altogether over 850,000 clones are present, 70% to 80% being singletons, with the ten largest covering more than 0.45%. Sequencing was carried out using memory CD4+ T cells from PBMCs. All receptors derive from a man aged 18-30 years in good health. Some clones in this sample may be carry-over from other donors' samples. Each CDR3 is given with its conserved first and last residue.

J	V	CDR3
TRBJ1-1	TRBV28	CASIKGGAGTEAFF
TRBJ1-5	TRBV27	CASSLQGNNQPQHF
TRBJ2-2	TRBV30	CAWSNDNTGELFF
TRBJ1-2	TRBV28	CASRKPGSGYGYTF
TRBJ1-4	TRBV5-6	CASSRLVPGQGEKLFF
TRBJ2-7	TRBV7-2	CASSQTRNSYEQYF
TRBJ2-7	TRBV11-1	CASSGEDRMVREQYF
TRBJ2-1	TRBV11-3	CASSLGGLSYNEQFF
TRBJ1-5	TRBV7-8	CASSPGTFNQPQHF
TRBJ2-3	TRBV9	CASSVFGGDTQYF
TRBJ1-1	TRBV7-9	CASSSRDGNTEAFF
TRBJ1-5	TRBV5-1	CASSLRGGDQPQHF
TRBJ1-2	TRBV29-1	CSVDNRLSGGYTF
TRBJ2-1	TRBV19	CASSVGNEQFF
TRBJ2-1	TRBV6-5	CASSYTAPPGDEQFF
TRBJ1-2	TRBV7-2	CASSLARGNYGYTF
TRBJ2-1	TRBV2	CASSELDRPGEGSYNEQFF
TRBJ1-3	TRBV4-2	CASSQEARAGSNTIYF
TRBJ2-2	TRBV5-1	CASSPSNTWGETGELFF
TRBJ2-3	TRBV5-8	CASSYRTSGTDTQYF
TRBJ2-5	TRBV5-6	CATNRGTGGLETQYF
TRBJ2-2	TRBV2	CASQTGNTGELFF
TRBJ2-3	TRBV4-1	CASSQVSLAGGDTQYF
TRBJ2-5	TRBV5-1	CASSGAATAGGAETQYF
TRBJ1-2	TRBV10-3	CAISPTGVDGYTF
TRBJ2-3	TRBV5-1	CASRGSNTQYF
TRBJ2-3	TRBV5-1	CASSLGIAGGRTDTQYF
TRBJ1-2	TRBV6-4	CASSPRTGPSSGYTF
TRBJ2-1	TRBV7-2	CASSPVGAGEQFF
TRBJ2-3	TRBV11-3	CASSFSTPPDTQYF
TRBJ1-2	TRBV5-4	CASSLGSGNGYTF
TRBJ2-6	TRBV5-8	CASSQSQGAGANVLTF
TRBJ2-3	TRBV28	CASSQAGVADTQYF
TRBJ2-1	TRBV5-1	CASSLSWLNEQFF
TRBJ2-3	TRBV5-1	CASSLQTSGVLDTQYF
TRBJ2-1	TRBV19	CASSPGTSGKFFDEQFF
TRBJ2-1	TRBV19	CASSIGPANNEQFF
TRBJ1-2	TRBV5-4	CASSLELGFYGYTF
TRBJ2-1	TRBV15	CATSSEGGVSSYNEQFF